This TCR beta chain was identified during a study of T cells after yellow fever vaccination. Study-level results: Just a small share of clonotypes turned up in the CD4 compartment as well as the CD8 compartment. At 95% to 97% for CD4 and approximately 88% for CD8, most primary-vaccination clones showed up again after the booster. FACS-sorted repertoires could harbor abundant contaminating bulk-population clonotypes.

This clonotype was recorded at least ten times. Antigen specificity is unknown. The 5'RACE template-switching step produced TCR cDNA and added a universal primer site and UMIs. Using its own MiXCR run on the 5' RACE reads, TCRdb lists one record per CDR3 protein. Of around 330,000 distinct CDR3 sequences detected, roughly 3.5% appear once; the ten largest clones hold 23%. The trim removed 1 base at V and 9 bases at J, leaving 11 bases unmatched. The CDR3 has 16 amino acids. Germline CDR1 SGHAT, CDR2 FQNNGV. Sample: PBMCs, taken on the day of the yellow fever booster vaccination. This receptor was identified in a man aged 18 to 35 who received the YFV17D yellow fever vaccine. V gene TRBV11-2 combines with J gene TRBJ2-5; 10 bases align to TRBD1. As DNA, the CDR3 is TGTGCCAGCAGCTTAGGACGACAGGGGGCTGGGTTGGCCCAGTACTTC. Protein product: CASSLGRQGAGLAQYF.